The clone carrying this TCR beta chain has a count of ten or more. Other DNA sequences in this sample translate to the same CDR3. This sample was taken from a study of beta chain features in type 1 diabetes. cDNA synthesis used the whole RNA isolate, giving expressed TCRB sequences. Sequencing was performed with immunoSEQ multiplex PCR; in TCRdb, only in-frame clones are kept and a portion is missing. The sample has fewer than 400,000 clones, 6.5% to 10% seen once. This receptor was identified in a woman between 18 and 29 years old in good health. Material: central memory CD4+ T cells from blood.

The CDR3 sequence is CASSLRRSNQPQHF. CDR3 bases: TGTGCCAGCAGTTTAAGGAGAAGCAATCAGCCCCAGCATTTT. The chain uses TRBV28 and TRBJ1-5; D is ambiguous. Trimming removed 2 bases from V and 1 base from J, with 6 bases in between. This CDR3 comprises 14 residues. In germline, CDR1 is MDHEN, CDR2 SYDVKM.